Shown below are 8 T cell receptor beta chains from a single sample sequenced in a study of OX40 agonist ivuxolimab in advanced cancers. The assay was immunoSEQ multiplex PCR, and TCRdb's table has in-frame clones only and misses some. This sample carries 60,000 or so clones, roughly 85% of them seen once, and the ten largest clones take less than 5.5%. The sequenced sample was CD4+ or CD8+ T cells sorted from blood, obtained in a trial of the OX40 agonist ivuxolimab. Source of these receptors: an adult with an advanced solid tumor such as melanoma, head and neck, liver or kidney cancer.

The CDR3 sequence: CASSLGLGTDTQYF. In DNA, the CDR3 is TGTGCCAGCAGCTTAGGACTAGGGACCGATACGCAGTATTTT. This chain joins TRBV7-2 and TRBJ2-3; a weak D match, TRBD2 (6 bases). Germline CDR1 reads SGHTA; CDR2 reads FQGNSA. V lost 1 base and J lost 6, with 11 bases in between. CDR3 length: 14 amino acids. Using reference TRBV7-2 and TRBJ2-3 for the parts outside the CDR3, the full variable domain is GAGVSQSPSNKVTEKGKDVELRCDPISGHTALYWYRQSLGQGLEFLIYFQGNSAPDKSGLPSDRFSAERTGGSVSTLTIQRTQQEDSAVYLCASSLGLGTDTQYFGPGTRLTVL.

The V gene is TRBV7-9, the J gene TRBJ2-5; 7 nucleotides line up with TRBD1. Per germline, CDR1 SEHNR and CDR2 FQNEAQ (reference sequence). The V gene end was trimmed by 4 bases and the J gene end by 2 bases; junction bases not matched to a gene: 4. The CDR3 runs 14 residues. CDR3 loop: CASSSPTGQETQYF. For the CDR3, the DNA is TGTGCCAGCAGCTCCCCGACAGGGCAAGAGACCCAGTACTTC.

The chain combines TRBV11-3 with TRBJ1-5; the match to TRBD1 covers 7 bases. Germline CDR1 is SGHNT and CDR2 is YENEEA. The CDR3 runs to 13 residues. With 5 bases clipped from V and 7 bases from J, the junction kept 5 bases outside the gene matches. CDR3 region: CASSPQQGQPQHF. CDR3 nucleotides: TGTGCCAGCAGCCCCCAACAGGGGCAGCCCCAGCATTTT. Filled out from reference TRBV11-3 and TRBJ1-5, the complete variable domain reads EAGVVQSPRYKIIEKKQPVAFWCNPISGHNTLYWYLQNLGQGPELLIRYENEEAVDDSQLPKDRFSAERLKGVDSTLKIQPAELGDSAVYLCASSPQQGQPQHFGDGTRLSIL.

The V call is TRBV7-3, the J call TRBJ2-6; D remains ambiguous. V lost 1 base to trimming and J lost 2 bases, with 6 bases between them. CDR3 size: 15 residues. Per the germline V gene, CDR1 is SGHTA and CDR2 is FQGTGA. CDR3 sequence: CASSLIVAGANVLTF. As DNA, the CDR3 is TGTGCCAGCAGCTTAATTGTGGCTGGGGCCAACGTCCTGACTTTC. Drawing the rest from reference TRBV7-3 and TRBJ2-6, the complete variable domain is GAGVSQTPSNKVTEKGKYVELRCDPISGHTALYWYRQSLGQGPEFLIYFQGTGAADDSGLPNDRFFAVRPEGSVSTLKIQRTERGDSAVYLCASSLIVAGANVLTFGAGSRLTVL.

CDR3 sequence: CASSDTWDSQETQYF. For the CDR3, the DNA is TGTGCCAGCAGCGATACCTGGGACAGCCAAGAGACCCAGTACTTC. The V gene is TRBV6-1, the J gene TRBJ2-5; 7 bases are shared with TRBD1. V gave up 6 bases and J gave up 1 base; unmatched junction bases: 8. Per the germline V gene, CDR1 is MNHNS and CDR2 is SASEGT. The CDR3 has 15 amino acids.

The chain joins TRBV4-1 to TRBJ2-2; 7 positions match TRBD2. V lost 1 base and J lost 4; bases outside the gene matches: 9. The CDR3 is 17 amino acids. The V gene's germline CDR1 is MGHRA and CDR2 YSYEKL. The CDR3 sequence: CASSQATAGVGTGELFF. DNA for the CDR3: TGCGCCAGCAGCCAAGCCACGGCGGGAGTCGGCACCGGGGAGCTGTTTTTT.

The chain employs TRBV6-1 and TRBJ1-5, with no clear D. CDR1 and CDR2 (germline): MNHNS, SASEGT. There are 14 residues in the CDR3. Trimming took off 1 base at V and 3 bases at J, with 7 bases between the two ends. The CDR3 bases are TGTGCCAGCAGTGAAGGTGACCTCAATCAGCCCCAGCATTTT. The encoded protein is CASSEGDLNQPQHF.

This clone turned up a few times. CDR3 sequence reads: CASSIGGELYEQYF. CDR3 nucleotide sequence: TGTGCCAGCAGTATTGGAGGGGAGCTCTACGAGCAGTACTTC. The rearrangement joins TRBV2 to TRBJ2-7, with a tentative D call TRBD2 (6 bases). The CDR3 consists of 14 residues. V was cut by 5 bases and J by 3 bases, with 14 bases left in between. CDR1 SNHLY and CDR2 FYNNEI come from the germline V gene.